This T cell receptor beta chain originates from a study of radiation and T cells in renal cell carcinoma. Using immunoSEQ multiplex PCR, the repertoire was profiled, and TCRdb retains in-frame clones only, with some absent. The sample records approximately 18,000 clones, approximately 60% being singletons. Study results and caveats: Compared with controls, irradiated tumors had more, larger dominant CDR3 motifs. From baseline, blood top tumor clonotypes peaked at 2 weeks post-radiation.

Germline V CDR1 and CDR2: SGHAT, FQNNGV. CDR3 length: 13 amino acids. Trimming shortened V by 6 bases and J by 7 bases, and 12 bases separated the two germline ends. Treatment denoted: 15 Gy SBRT to primary tumor, nephrectomy 4 weeks later. Nephrectomy followed 15 Gy stereotactic body radiation by 4 weeks. Comments on this clone: Its antigen remains unidentified.

This receptor was taken from a woman in her seventies with renal cell carcinoma. The chain is built from TRBV11-2 and TRBJ2-2, with D unresolved. The material sequenced was tumor tissue, taken from a patient whose treatment included radiotherapy and nephrectomy. This chain's CDR3 is CASSFERVGELFF. CDR3 DNA sequence: TGTGCCAGCAGTTTCGAGCGTGTCGGGGAGCTGTTTTTT.